This T cell receptor beta chain was captured by sequencing in a study of cytomegalovirus exposure and HLA in healthy donors. Study details: Inside one of the first data releases sat some 93 million unique TCRs taken from HLA-typed donors. Points from the study as a whole: As was reported, the classifier diagnosed cytomegalovirus status with high specificity and sensitivity. TCR association rates varied by HLA locus in a later analysis, with DRB1 highest and HLA-C lowest. An Asian-associated ancestry cluster reportedly showed fewer N-insertions than the roughly 670-donor mean in a later analysis.

Germline CDR1 SGHRS, CDR2 YFSETQ. The CDR3 spans 15 residues. The V gene end was trimmed by 1 base and the J gene end by 3 bases; junction bases not matched to a gene: 7. Amplification used 60 Vbeta primers and 13 Jbeta primers. Some clones are missing from TCRdb's copy, which holds only in-frame ones; the method was immunoSEQ multiplex PCR. The sample records roughly 170,000 clones, about four fifths being singletons. A note on this clone: Its antigen is unknown.

The receptor was isolated from a man aged 45 to 65 in good health and CMV-seronegative. This chain links TRBV5-1 with TRBJ2-7, with 7 bases aligning to TRBD2. The sample comprised PBMCs. The CDR3 reads CASSLRTRGFYEQYF. The CDR3 coding sequence is TGCGCCAGCAGCTTGAGGACTAGAGGTTTCTACGAGCAGTACTTC.